This TCR beta chain was recorded in a study of PD-L1 blockade in urothelial cancer. Study overall: In terms of prior chemotherapy, patients had received 0 to 3 regimens.

Only in-frame clones appear in the TCRdb table, and some are missing; sequencing was by immunoSEQ multiplex PCR. The sample holds 100,000 to 150,000 clones, about 82% seen once. Described time point: peripheral blood 6 weeks after treatment start. Each patient gave between 1 and 8 samples, pretreatment and on-treatment. V was pared by 5 bases and J by 4 bases, with 7 bases of the junction left unmatched. CDR3 length equals 15 residues. CDR1 and CDR2 (germline): LNHDA, SQIVND (reference sequence). The genes are TRBV19 and TRBJ1-5; 8 bases agree with TRBD1. Sample: PBMCs, taken around atezolizumab (anti-PD-L1) treatment. This clonotype was obtained from a man between 45 and 60 years old with urothelial cancer. CDR3 coding DNA: TGTGCCAGTAGTCCCCGGGACAGGTCTAATCAGCCCCAGCATTTT. Amino acids: CASSPRDRSNQPQHF.